Below, 14 T cell receptor beta chains from the same sample are listed, as sequenced in a study of blood T cells in healthy people across ages. Primers used in a second PCR of roughly 7 to 11 cycles were a sample-barcoded 5' primer and a J-beta primer mix. TCRdb fed the 5' RACE reads into MiXCR, producing one record per CDR3 protein. This table holds some 370,000 distinct CDR3 sequences, approximately 51% found once. The source material was blood. The source is a man in his fifties or sixties in good health.

This chain uses TRBV27 with TRBJ2-7; weak D call: TRBD2 (5 bases). Trimming shortened V by 4 bases and J by 7 bases, and 26 bases separated the two germline ends. This CDR3 is 17 amino acids long. The germline V gene encodes CDR1 MNHEY and CDR2 SMNVEV (reference sequence). The CDR3 region is CASSSLPEVQRTGEQYF. CDR3 sequence (DNA): TGTGCCAGCAGTTCACTCCCCGAGGTCCAGCGGACCGGGGAGCAGTACTTC.

In its sample, this clonotype was seen once. With a much larger clone just one base away, this may be a read error. The chain is built from TRBV20-1 and TRBJ1-1; D ambiguous. This CDR3 spans 12 amino acids. The V end lost 3 bases, the J end lost 7 bases, and 12 bases lay between the germline ends. The V gene's germline CDR1 is DFQATT and CDR2 SNEGSKA (reference sequence). CDR3 protein: CSARADTCEAFF. The CDR3, as DNA: TGCAGTGCTAGGGCCGACACCTGTGAAGCTTTCTTT.

This clonotype was seen ten or more times. V gene TRBV7-2 combines with J gene TRBJ1-1, with no clear D. The CDR3 is 12 amino acids. Trimming removed 2 bases from V and 6 bases from J, with 7 bases in between. CDR1 and CDR2 (germline): SGHTA, FQGNSA. As DNA, the CDR3 is TGTGCCAGCAGCTTACCCGGGGCTGAAGCTTTCTTT. Amino acid sequence: CASSLPGAEAFF.

V usage is TRBV2 and J usage is TRBJ2-1, with D uncertain. The V gene lost 6 bases and the J gene lost 10 bases, with 16 bases spanning the gap. This CDR3 contains 13 residues. Germline lookup yields CDR1 SNHLY and CDR2 FYNNEI. CDR3 bases: TGTGCCAGCAGGGAGAACTCACTCACGGAGCAGTTCTTC. Translated, it gives CASRENSLTEQFF.

The gene calls are TRBV5-1 and TRBJ2-5; 10 nucleotides agree with TRBD2. TRBJ2-7 explains the end of the DNA better; the J call may be wrong. The CDR3 contains 17 residues. CDR1 is SGHRS, CDR2 YFSETQ, per germline. CDR3 in amino acids: CASSSDPLAGGSYEQYF. CDR3 DNA sequence: TGCGCCAGCAGCTCCGACCCATTAGCGGGAGGCTCCTACGAGCAGTACTTC.

The count of this clonotype is one. The chain joins TRBV12-3 or TRBV12-4 to TRBJ1-2; weak D call: TRBD1 (5 bases). The CDR3 contains 14 residues. V gave up 5 bases and J gave up 7 bases, with 17 bases separating them. The CDR3 is CASSPRTSWFGYTF. CDR3 sequence (DNA): TGTGCCAGCAGTCCGCGGACAAGTTGGTTTGGCTACACCTTC.

The chain recombines TRBV9 with TRBJ2-5, with 11 bases that match TRBD2. Germline V gene data show CDR1 as SGDLS and CDR2 as YYNGEE. This CDR3 is built from 15 residues. The V gene end was trimmed by 7 bases and the J gene end by 4 bases; junction bases not matched to a gene: 9. The DNA for the CDR3 is TGTGCCAGCGGTTCAGGGACTAGCGGTCCAGAGACCCAGTACTTC. Protein: CASGSGTSGPETQYF.

This clonotype was picked up many times. The chain uses TRBV10-3 and TRBJ1-2; the D is unclear. Per the germline V gene, CDR1 is ENHRY and CDR2 is SYGVKD. Between the trimmed V and J ends, which lost 5 bases and 8 bases, there was a span of 12 bases. CDR3 length equals 12 residues. The CDR3 DNA is TGTGCCATCAGTTCGGCAGATGGAGGCTACACCTTC. This sequence encodes CAISSADGGYTF.

The chain is built from TRBV9 and TRBJ2-3; D not resolved. V shed 0 bases and J shed 5 bases, with 7 bases lying between them. CDR3 length equals 13 residues. In germline, CDR1 is SGDLS, CDR2 YYNGEE. In DNA, the CDR3 is TGTGCCAGCAGCGTAGGACCTGGAGATACGCAGTATTTT. Protein product: CASSVGPGDTQYF.

This clonotype was counted at least ten times. The chain carries TRBV7-2 and TRBJ2-5; 10 bases map to TRBD2. CDR1 is SGHTA, CDR2 FQGNSA, per germline. CDR3 length: 15 residues. Germline trimming cut 5 bases from V and 4 bases from J; bases unmatched to any gene: 7. The CDR3 DNA is TGTGCCAGCAGCCCCGTGGCTAGCGGGAGAGAGACCCAGTACTTC. Protein: CASSPVASGRETQYF.

For this clonotype: Germline and junction disagree at one end, which may indicate a read error. J is TRBJ2-5 and V is TRBV12-3 or TRBV12-4, with TRBD1 as a possible D gene (6 bases). The CDR3 has 16 amino acids. CDR3 sequence reads: CASRQLPGHPQGTQYF. The CDR3 bases are TGTGCCAGCAGGCAATTACCGGGACACCCGCAAGGGACCCAGTACTTC.

The chain has TRBV28 and TRBJ2-1, with D possibly TRBD2 on 6 matching bases. V was shortened by 5 bases and J by 2 bases, with 7 bases between the two germline ends. Germline V gives CDR1 MDHEN, CDR2 SYDVKM. The CDR3 covers 13 residues. CDR3 coding DNA: TGTGCCAGCAGTGGGAGGCCCTACAATGAGCAGTTCTTC. Protein product: CASSGRPYNEQFF.

The chain joins TRBV20-1 to TRBJ2-3, with D tentatively TRBD1 (6 bases). CDR1 is DFQATT, CDR2 SNEGSKA, per germline (reference sequence). The CDR3 runs 15 residues. V was shortened by 4 bases and J by 0 bases, with 14 bases between the two germline ends. The CDR3 is CSANPGTISTDTQYF. The DNA for the CDR3 is TGCAGTGCTAACCCCGGGACAATTAGCACAGATACGCAGTATTTT.

This clonotype came up a few times. The chain carries TRBV6-4 and TRBJ2-1, with 7 nucleotides matching TRBD1. Germline V lookup: CDR1 MRHNA, CDR2 SNTAGT. This CDR3 has 15 residues. The ends lost 3 bases at V and 4 bases at J; junction bases unmatched: 6. CDR3 loop: CASSEGTARYNEQFF. CDR3 DNA: TGTGCCAGCAGTGAAGGGACAGCCAGATACAATGAGCAGTTCTTC.